This T cell receptor beta chain was profiled in a study of identical twins. This clonotype appeared a few times. Healthy Caucasian individuals made up all the donors. TCRdb redid the calling of the 5' RACE reads with MiXCR, one entry per CDR3 protein. The data hold roughly 250,000 distinct CDR3 sequences, with approximately 7% observed a single time. The CDR3 spans 15 residues. Germline CDR1 reads SGHRS; CDR2 reads YFSETQ. The V segment lost 2 bases and the J segment 5 bases; nucleotides outside the gene matches: 2. The same specimen was also included in a second study, on yellow fever vaccine responses in identical twins.

The specimen sequenced was memory (CD45RO+) T cells sorted from blood. This chain links TRBV5-1 with TRBJ2-2; 11 bases align to TRBD2. This TCR came from a woman aged 18 to 35 in good health. In DNA, the CDR3 is TGCGCCAGCAGCTTCCGGACTAGCGGGACCGGGGAGCTGTTTTTT. This sequence encodes CASSFRTSGTGELFF. The complete variable domain, with remaining parts taken from reference TRBV5-1 and TRBJ2-2, reads KAGVTQTPRYLIKTRGQQVTLSCSPISGHRSVSWYQQTPGQGLQFLFEYFSETQRNKGNFPGRFSGRQFSNSRSEMNVSTLELGDSALYLCASSFRTSGTGELFFGEGSRLTVL.